Listed below are T cell receptor beta chains from one sample, sequenced in a study of T cell responses to AZD1222 COVID-19 vaccine. Produced via immunoSEQ multiplex PCR; TCRdb's table is partial and in-frame only. The sample records some 80,000 clones, roughly 86% being singletons. This material consisted of peripheral blood, taken on day 0 of MenACWY control vaccination. The receptors were sampled from an adult in good health. CDR3s include the opening cysteine and the closing phenylalanine or tryptophan. The D gene is left open where the match is weak. Size is stated for part of the rows, as once, few or many counts, or as a class when the clone is expanded.

TRBD1,TRBJ1-4,TRBV6-5,NA,14,TGTGCCAGCACCCAAGGACAGGCTAATGAAAAACTGTTTTTT,CASTQGQANEKLFF
NA,TRBJ2-7,TRBV7-9,NA,15,TGTGCCAGCAGCTTATTTGGAACGGGGAGCTACGAGCAGTACTTC,CASSLFGTGSYEQYF
NA,TRBJ1-5,TRBV11-1,NA,13,TGTGCCAGCAGCTTAGCAGGGAATCAGCCCCAGCATTTT,CASSLAGNQPQHF
TRBD1,TRBJ1-6,TRBV5-8,NA,15,TGTGCCAGCAGCTTGACAGGGGGCGAGAATTCACCCCTCCACTTT,CASSLTGGENSPLHF
NA,TRBJ1-2,TRBV7-9,NA,13,TGTGCCAGCAGCCTAGGGGACGGAAAACCCTACACCTTC,CASSLGDGKPYTF
NA,TRBJ1-2,TRBV29-1,NA,13,TGCAGCGTTGACCAGTTGGGGAACTATGGCTACACCTTC,CSVDQLGNYGYTF
NA,TRBJ1-4,TRBV7-2,once,14,TGTGCCAGCAGCTTAGGAGGAGTCGAGGGAAAACTGTTTTTT,CASSLGGVEGKLFF
NA,TRBJ1-2,TRBV7-8,few,12,TGTGCCAGCAGCGCTCGCCTTAGGGGCTACACCTTC,CASSARLRGYTF
TRBD2,TRBJ2-7,TRBV4-3,NA,15,TGCGCCAGCAGCCCCAAACTAGCGGGGAGCTACGAGCAGTACTTC,CASSPKLAGSYEQYF
TRBD2,TRBJ2-1,TRBV4-3,NA,16,TGCGCCAGCAGCCTCCAAAGCGGGGTCCCCAACAATGAGCAGTTCTTC,CASSLQSGVPNNEQFF
TRBD2,TRBJ2-1,TRBV29-1,NA,13,TGCAGCGGGTCTAGCGGGGGGCATCGGGAGCAGTTCTTC,CSGSSGGHREQFF
TRBD1,TRBJ1-1,TRBV5-6,NA,14,TGTGCCAGCAGCCCTGATGACAGGGCCACTGAAGCTTTCTTT,CASSPDDRATEAFF
TRBD1,TRBJ2-7,TRBV2,NA,11,TGTGCCAGCCGGGGACAGGGCGAGCAGTACTTC,CASRGQGEQYF
NA,TRBJ2-3,TRBV3-1/TRBV3-2,NA,15,TGTGCCAGCAGCAAACTAATGAGGAGCACAGATACGCAGTATTTT,CASSKLMRSTDTQYF
TRBD1,TRBJ1-4,TRBV7-8,NA,16,TGTGCCAGCAGCCCGGGACAGGGGGAGGGTTTTGAAAAACTGTTTTTT,CASSPGQGEGFEKLFF
TRBD1,TRBJ2-1,TRBV6-5,NA,15,TGTGCCAGCAGGCTCGGGACAGGGGGCTTTGGTGAGCAGTTCTTC,CASRLGTGGFGEQFF
NA,TRBJ1-2,TRBV5-6,NA,13,TGTGCCAGCAGCTTTGACAGAGATGGTGGACGGGTCTTC,CASSFDRDGGRVF
NA,TRBJ1-1,TRBV10-3,NA,12,TGTGCCATCAGTGCCACAAGGACTGAAGCTTTCTTT,CAISATRTEAFF
NA,TRBJ1-3,TRBV4-3,NA,14,TGCGCCAGCAGCGGACAGTATGGTGGAAACACCATATATTTT,CASSGQYGGNTIYF
NA,TRBJ1-1,TRBV19,few,15,TGTGCCAGTTTAAGTCTCCAGGGGATGAACACTGAAGCTTTCTTT,CASLSLQGMNTEAFF
NA,TRBJ1-3,TRBV2,NA,14,TGTGCCAGCAGGGCCGATAGCTCTGGAAACACCATATATTTT,CASRADSSGNTIYF
TRBD2,TRBJ2-7,TRBV27,NA,15,TGTGCCAGCAGTTTGGGTAGCGGGGGAACCTACGAGCAGTACTTC,CASSLGSGGTYEQYF
TRBD2,TRBJ2-1,TRBV6-4,once,15,TGTGCCAGCAGTGAGACTAGCGGGGCTCCCAATGAGCAGTTCTTC,CASSETSGAPNEQFF
TRBD2,TRBJ2-7,TRBV6-2/TRBV6-3,NA,16,TGTGCCAGCAGCTCCGGGACTAGCGGGCGACCCTACGAGCAGTACTTC,CASSSGTSGRPYEQYF
NA,TRBJ1-5,TRBV7-2,NA,14,TGTGCCAGCAGCTTACTAGATAGCAATCAGCCCCAGCATTTT,CASSLLDSNQPQHF
TRBD1,TRBJ2-3,TRBV5-1,NA,14,TGCGCCAGCAGCAAAGACAGGGTTCCAGATACGCAGTATTTT,CASSKDRVPDTQYF
TRBD1,TRBJ2-2,TRBV9,NA,20,TGTGCCAGCAGCGTAGTAGCGCCAGGACAGGGGGGAACTAGCACCGGGGAGCTGTTTTTT,CASSVVAPGQGGTSTGELFF
NA,TRBJ1-1,TRBV19,once,13,TGTGCCAGTAGTATGGAGGGCAGCACTGAAGCTTTCTTT,CASSMEGSTEAFF
TRBD1,TRBJ2-7,TRBV14,NA,14,TGTGCCAGCCGCTTGACAGGGTTTACCTACGAGCAGTACTTC,CASRLTGFTYEQYF
NA,TRBJ2-7,TRBV6-6,NA,12,TGTGCCAGCAGTCGTGGGACCTACGAGCAGTACTTC,CASSRGTYEQYF
NA,TRBJ1-1,TRBV2,NA,13,TGTGCCAGCAGTGAGGGGGCCTTGACTGAAGCTTTCTTT,CASSEGALTEAFF
NA,TRBJ1-2,TRBV27,NA,14,TGTGCCAGCAGCCCCTCTCTCACAGGCCATGGCTACACCTTC,CASSPSLTGHGYTF
TRBD1,TRBJ1-5,TRBV19,NA,15,TGTGCCAGTAGTATCCGACAGGGTAGCAATCAGCCCCAGCATTTT,CASSIRQGSNQPQHF
TRBD1,TRBJ1-1,TRBV18,NA,15,TGTGCCAGCTCACCACGGGAGGGGGCTAACACTGAAGCTTTCTTT,CASSPREGANTEAFF
NA,TRBJ2-7,TRBV10-1,NA,13,TGCGCCAGCAAAGGGCGCACGCTCCACGAGCAGTACTTC,CASKGRTLHEQYF
NA,TRBJ1-2,TRBV5-4,NA,13,TGTGCCAGCAGCTGGGGGCGGGGGGACGGCTACACCTTC,CASSWGRGDGYTF
NA,TRBJ2-7,TRBV19,NA,13,TGTGCCAGTGCCGCGGGGCAGATCAACGAGCAGTACTTC,CASAAGQINEQYF
NA,TRBJ1-1,TRBV7-9,NA,13,TGTGCCAGCACCCCGACAGGGAACACTGAAGCTTTCTTT,CASTPTGNTEAFF
TRBD1,TRBJ1-1,TRBV7-9,NA,15,TGTGCCAGCAGCTCGGGACAGGGAGCGAACACTGAAGCTTTCTTT,CASSSGQGANTEAFF
TRBD2,TRBJ2-1,TRBV6-5,NA,16,TGTGCCAGCAGTTACACCTTAGCGGGGGGCGACAATGAGCAGTTCTTC,CASSYTLAGGDNEQFF
NA,TRBJ2-7,TRBV5-6,NA,12,TGTGCCAGCAGCCTTGGACAGCTCGAGCAGTACTTC,CASSLGQLEQYF
NA,TRBJ1-3,TRBV7-6,NA,15,TGTGCCAGCAGCAAAGGCGAACCCTCCGGAAACACCATATATTTT,CASSKGEPSGNTIYF
TRBD1,TRBJ2-7,TRBV3-1/TRBV3-2,NA,15,TGTGCCAGCAGCTCACCCGGACAGGGACCCTACGAGCAGTACTTC,CASSSPGQGPYEQYF
NA,TRBJ2-1,TRBV12-3/TRBV12-4,NA,12,TGTGCCAGCAGTTCTACCTACAATGAGCAGTTCTTC,CASSSTYNEQFF
NA,TRBJ1-5,TRBV6-1,NA,18,TGTGCCAGCAGTGAAGGTGGGTCGGGGGAAGGAGGGAATCAGCCCCAGCATTTT,CASSEGGSGEGGNQPQHF
TRBD2,TRBJ2-1,TRBV5-1,NA,14,TGCGCCAGCAGCTTTCGAGCGGGGGAAAGTGAGCAGTTCTTC,CASSFRAGESEQFF
NA,TRBJ1-1,TRBV4-3,NA,14,TGCGCCAGCAGCCAACTTTCGGGGAGCGCTGAAGCTTTCTTT,CASSQLSGSAEAFF
NA,TRBJ2-5,TRBV28,NA,13,TGTGCCAGCAGTCTCGGGATCCCGGAGACCCAGTACTTC,CASSLGIPETQYF
TRBD2,TRBJ2-5,TRBV19,once,16,TGTGCCAGTAGTATAACGTCGCCGCGGGGGGCCGGGACCCAGTACTTC,CASSITSPRGAGTQYF
NA,TRBJ2-1,TRBV5-1,NA,16,TGCGCCAGCAGCTTGGCGGGGGATCACTCCTACAATGAGCAGTTCTTC,CASSLAGDHSYNEQFF
TRBD1,TRBJ1-2,TRBV30,once,13,TGTGCCTGGACTGACAGGGGGGACTATGGCTACACCTTC,CAWTDRGDYGYTF
TRBD1,TRBJ1-4,TRBV6-5,NA,14,TGTGCCAGCAGTACCCGGGACAGGGGTGAAAAACTGTTTTTT,CASSTRDRGEKLFF